The sequence of this T cell receptor beta chain was determined in a study of glioma-infiltrating T cells (dated by TCRdb to 2015 to 2016). The study in broad terms: The low-grade gliomas were WHO grade II oligodendrogliomas or astrocytomas, while the glioblastomas were WHO grade IV tumors sampled at initial diagnosis rather than at recurrent diagnosis. Each tissue-infiltrating repertoire was compared with the same patient's peripheral blood repertoire to measure divergence between tissue and blood T-cell populations. Sequencing of TCR alpha- and beta-chain repertoires was performed on glioma tissue, on non-neoplastic brain tissue, and on matched peripheral blood mononuclear cells. Sequencing coverage of roughly 4- to 11-fold of roughly one million peripheral T cells was targeted for blood libraries. The paired cohort comprised three low-grade glioma patients, about eight primary glioblastoma patients and three non-glioma patients contributing non-neoplastic brain tissue. Glioma patients received dexamethasone for six or fewer days before surgery.

V is pruned by 5 bases and J by 7 bases, leaving 8 bases of the junction without a gene match. The germline V gene sets CDR1 to SGHAT and CDR2 to FQNNGV. Measured from the cysteine to the phenylalanine, the CDR3 is 14 residues long. The DNA shown is the 42-base CDR3, in frame from base 1. Here is what the overall study found, with its caveats: In non-neoplastic patients, VJ-independent divergence between tissue and blood fell below expectation, whereas in all gliomas, and especially in low-grade gliomas, the divergence rose above expectation. Very few CDR3 sequences were found to be shared between tissue and blood, and this scarcity was attributed to high CDR3 diversity and limited sampling. A signature set of shared blood CDR3 motifs marked patients with low tissue-blood divergence and was depleted in highly divergent patients. Group comparisons were based on small numbers of patients: three non-neoplastic, three low-grade glioma and several glioblastoma patients.

Comments on this clonotype: Its antigen is unknown. Nothing much larger sits one base from this clone, and base qualities are not available.

Surgical brain or tumor specimens were cryofrozen in liquid nitrogen immediately after resection, and peripheral blood cells were collected concurrently. The iRepertoire nested amplicon-rescue multiplex PCR (arm-PCR) platform was used to amplify TCR alpha and beta CDR3 regions from RNA. The input for one-step reverse transcription and amplification was roughly 85-400 ng of tissue mRNA or PBMC total RNA. Following bead purification, Illumina adapters were added through a secondary multiplex PCR, and the libraries were then gel-purified between 200 and 400 bp. Libraries carried internal 6-nucleotide barcodes used for demultiplexing. Sequencing of the libraries was done on an Illumina MiSeq using 2x220 or 2x250 nucleotide paired-end reads. Concerning the study's data processing: Paired reads were merged with FLASH 1.2.11 and aligned to the GRCh37 human genome with BWA-MEM before extracting TRA and TRB reads. An IMGT-derived reference of cassette sequences and CDR3 motifs, with pseudogenes included, was used for V and J assignment. Reads were translated in three frames, and productive CDR3s were defined by a C…FGXG motif without stop codons. Unique combinations of V-J cassette pair and CDR3 amino acid sequence were defined as clonotypes. Hamming distance filtering was applied to reads, with thresholds set by the sequence error rate of each sample in mapped regions. TCRdb itself trimmed the public reads at Q25 with fastp, ran MiXCR and retained productive beta chains. Every entry covers one CDR3 protein and lists the most common genes and DNA from its rows. What appears here as the V and J calls and clone size reflects TCRdb's work, not the paper's. The sample yields more than 350,000 distinct CDR3 sequences; roughly two fifths were counted once. The biggest ten clones account for about 12% of the sample.

The sample comprised glioma tissue, nonneoplastic brain tissue, or PBMCs (not recorded which). Recombination connected TRBV11-2 to TRBJ1-5; 7 bases in the junction line up with TRBD1. This receptor was taken from a human donor with low-grade glioma or glioblastoma, undergoing nonglioma brain surgery, or in good health (not recorded which). The base sequence is TGTGCCAGCAGCCAGACAGGGAAGGGGCAGCCCCAGCATTTT. It translates as CASSQTGKGQPQHF.